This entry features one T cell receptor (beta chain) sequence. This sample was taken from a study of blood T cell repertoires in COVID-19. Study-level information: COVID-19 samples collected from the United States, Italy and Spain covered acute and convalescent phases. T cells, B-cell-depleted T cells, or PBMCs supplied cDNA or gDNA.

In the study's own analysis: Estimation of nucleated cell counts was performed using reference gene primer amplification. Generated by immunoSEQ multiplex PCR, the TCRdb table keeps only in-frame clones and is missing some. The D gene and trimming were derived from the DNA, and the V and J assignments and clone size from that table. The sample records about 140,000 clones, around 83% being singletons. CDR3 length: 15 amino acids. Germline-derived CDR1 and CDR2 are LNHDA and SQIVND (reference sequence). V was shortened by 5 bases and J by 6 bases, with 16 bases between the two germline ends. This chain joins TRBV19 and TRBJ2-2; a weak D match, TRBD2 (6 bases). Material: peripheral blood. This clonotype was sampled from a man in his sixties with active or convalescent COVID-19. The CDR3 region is CASSVPRPGAGELFF. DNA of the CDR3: TGTGCCAGTAGTGTTCCGAGACCGGGGGCCGGGGAGCTGTTTTTT.